Listed here are 15 T cell receptor beta chains from one sample, sequenced in a study of OX40 agonist ivuxolimab in advanced cancers. Sequenced by immunoSEQ multiplex PCR; TCRdb stores in-frame clones only, minus some. The sample has 60,000 to 70,000 clones; roughly four fifths are singletons. The source was CD4+ or CD8+ T cells sorted from blood, collected in a trial of the OX40 agonist ivuxolimab. The receptors shown here come from an adult with an advanced solid tumor such as melanoma, head and neck, liver or kidney cancer.

V usage is TRBV5-6 and J usage is TRBJ2-3, with D maybe TRBD2 (5 bases). Germline V lookup: CDR1 SGHDT, CDR2 YYEEEE. Trimming left V 1 base short and J 0 bases short, with 6 bases between. The CDR3 contains 14 residues. Here the CDR3 DNA reads TGTGCCAGCAGCTTGTGGGAGAGCACAGATACGCAGTATTTT. This encodes CASSLWESTDTQYF.

This chain connects TRBV5-6 to TRBJ1-3; maybe TRBD1 (5 bases). Germline V gene sequence: CDR1 SGHDT, CDR2 YYEEEE. Trimming took 0 bases from V and 2 from J, leaving 12 bases between them. This CDR3 has 16 amino acids. As DNA, the CDR3 is TGTGCCAGCAGCTTGGGGCAGGGTGGTCCTGGAAACACCATATATTTT. Translating gives CASSLGQGGPGNTIYF.

In this sample, this clone turned up a few times. V usage is TRBV7-2 and J usage is TRBJ1-6, with 10 positions matching TRBD1. CDR3 length: 14 residues. Trimming cost V 3 bases and J 9 bases; bases outside gene matches: 2. Germline V lookup: CDR1 SGHTA, CDR2 FQGNSA. In nucleotides, the CDR3 is TGTGCCAGCAGCTTGGGACAGGGGAGTTCACCCCTCCACTTT. It codes for CASSLGQGSSPLHF.

This sequence joins TRBV27 and TRBJ1-2, with D possibly TRBD1 on 5 matching bases. There are 14 residues in the CDR3. Per germline, CDR1 MNHEY and CDR2 SMNVEV (reference sequence). The V and J ends lost 4 bases and 4 bases respectively, with 13 bases between them. CDR3 nucleotide sequence: TGTGCCAGCAGTTCTTGGGGGGGACCCTATGGCTACACCTTC. This codes for CASSSWGGPYGYTF.

The rearrangement uses TRBV7-2 and TRBJ1-2; D unclear. Germline CDR1 and CDR2: SGHTA and FQGNSA. The V end was cut by 5 bases, the J end by 8 bases, with 9 bases between. This CDR3 comprises 11 residues. The CDR3 bases are TGTGCCAGCAGCCAGCGAGGGGGCTACACCTTC. This encodes CASSQRGGYTF.

V and J are TRBV6-1 and TRBJ2-7; 8 nucleotides align to TRBD2. The V and J ends lost 4 bases and 2 bases, in that order; junction bases with no gene match: 13. CDR3 length: 17 amino acids. CDR1 is MNHNS and CDR2 is SASEGT in the germline V gene. In nucleotides, the CDR3 is TGTGCCAGCAGTGTCCGGGTCGTGCGGGAGGCCGCCTACGAGCAGTACTTC. This gives the protein CASSVRVVREAAYEQYF.

The chain joins TRBV18 to TRBJ2-1; D is undetermined. The CDR3 has 13 amino acids. CDR1 is KGHSH, CDR2 LQKENI, per germline. V shed 3 bases and J shed 6 bases, with 9 bases lying between them. The CDR3 here is CASSPVPSNEQFF. In nucleotides, the CDR3 is TGTGCCAGCTCACCGGTCCCGAGCAATGAGCAGTTCTTC.

This clone has only one observation. The J gene is TRBJ2-3, the V gene TRBV5-1, with 10 bases fitting TRBD2. Germline CDR1 SGHRS, CDR2 YFSETQ. The CDR3 runs 16 residues. V was pared by 0 bases and J by 5 bases, with 6 bases of the junction left unmatched. Written as DNA, the CDR3 is TGCGCCAGCAGCTTGGATGGGGCTAGCGGGGGAGATACGCAGTATTTT. It translates to CASSLDGASGGDTQYF.

This chain joins TRBV7-9 and TRBJ2-4; D remains unclear. V shed 1 base and J shed 8 bases, with 9 bases lying between them. This CDR3 comprises 13 residues. Germline-derived CDR1 and CDR2 are SEHNR and FQNEAQ (reference sequence). In nucleotides, the CDR3 is TGTGCCAGCAGCTTAGTGGGATGGGACATTCAGTACTTC. Translation: CASSLVGWDIQYF. Looking up the rest from reference TRBV7-9 and TRBJ2-4 gives the full variable domain: DTGVSQNPRHKITKRGQNVTFRCDPISEHNRLYWYRQTLGQGPEFLTYFQNEAQLEKSRLLSDRFSAERPKGSFSTLEIQRTEQGDSAMYLCASSLVGWDIQYFGAGTRLSVL.

This chain connects TRBV9 to TRBJ2-3; 7 bases match TRBD2. The trim removed 3 bases at V and 6 bases at J, leaving 10 bases unmatched. Germline CDR1 SGDLS, CDR2 YYNGEE. CDR3 size: 15 residues. CDR3 bases: TGTGCCAGCAGCGCCGGGGCTAGCGGATGGGATACGCAGTATTTT. It is translated as CASSAGASGWDTQYF.

The CDR3 nucleotides are TGTGCCAGCAGCGTTTCCACGGCCCCGAATTCACCCCTCCACTTT. Its protein product is CASSVSTAPNSPLHF. This chain joins TRBV9 and TRBJ1-6; D gene uncertain. Germline CDR1 and CDR2: SGDLS and YYNGEE. The CDR3 extends over 15 amino acids. Trimming took 2 bases from V and 7 from J, leaving 13 bases between them.

The J gene is TRBJ2-1, the V gene TRBV18; perhaps TRBD2 as D (5 bases). This CDR3 is built from 13 residues. Deletions cut 6 bases from V and 3 bases from J, with 9 bases between. Germline-derived CDR1 and CDR2 are KGHSH and LQKENI. CDR3 DNA sequence: TGTGCCAGCTCCCCCGGAGGCTACAATGAGCAGTTCTTC. As protein: CASSPGGYNEQFF.

The rearrangement uses TRBV30 and TRBJ2-1; 9 bases map to TRBD1. Germline V gene data show CDR1 as GTSNPN and CDR2 as SVGIG (reference sequence). The CDR3 extends over 14 amino acids. V was pared by 2 bases and J by 7 bases, with 6 bases of the junction left unmatched. CDR3 sequence: CAWSKGQGRNEQFF. In nucleotides, the CDR3 is TGTGCCTGGAGTAAAGGACAGGGGAGAAATGAGCAGTTCTTC.

This clone came up once. The rearrangement joins TRBV4-3 to TRBJ1-4; maybe TRBD1 (5 bases). Looked up from germline, CDR1 is LGHNA and CDR2 is YSLEER. This CDR3 contains 16 residues. Trimming stripped 4 bases from V and 4 bases from J, with 16 bases between. CDR3 DNA sequence: TGCGCCAGCAGCCTCATGGGGGGGTCCGTTAATGAAAAACTGTTTTTT. It translates to CASSLMGGSVNEKLFF.

This sequence joins TRBV4-3 and TRBJ1-1, with a possible D match to TRBD1 (5 bases). The V end lost 0 bases, the J end lost 3 bases, and 14 bases lay between the germline ends. Germline V gene lookup returns CDR1 LGHNA and CDR2 YSLEER. The CDR3 has 16 amino acids. The CDR3 here is CASSQERGPRDTEAFF. The CDR3 DNA follows: TGCGCCAGCAGCCAAGAGAGGGGTCCGAGAGACACTGAAGCTTTCTTT.